This T cell receptor beta chain was recorded in a study of neurological immune-mediated disorders. CD4+ or CD8+ T cells, around 1 million per library, were used for sorted libraries. The CDR3 covers 14 residues. Germline V lookup: CDR1 SGDLS, CDR2 YYNGEE. V gave up 0 bases and J gave up 5 bases, with 10 bases separating them. This clonotype has ten or more counts. The antigen is undetermined. The cDNA came from 5'RACE, which used 10-nucleotide random UMIs. Each sequencing run yielded over 190 million TCR-beta sequences from 15-18 subjects. TCRdb called the 5' RACE reads again in MiXCR, with one record for every CDR3 protein. The sample contains under 50,000 distinct CDR3 sequences, roughly 12% of which appear only once. Overall study results and limits: The study found the most TCR clonal expansion in HTLV-1-associated myelopathy and the least in multiple sclerosis, below healthy controls.

This sequence originates from a woman in her twenties or thirties with HTLV-1-associated myelopathy (HAM/TSP). Sequenced input: CD4+ T cells from blood. V gene TRBV9 combines with J gene TRBJ2-3; D is tentatively TRBD1 or TRBD2 (6 bases each). The CDR3 coding sequence is TGTGCCAGCAGCGTAGGGGGGGCGTTAGATACGCAGTATTTT. This sequence encodes CASSVGGALDTQYF.